This T cell receptor (beta chain) was captured by sequencing in a study of OX40 agonist ivuxolimab in advanced cancers. This clone appeared once. Sequencing used immunoSEQ multiplex PCR; TCRdb keeps in-frame clones, though not all of them. The sample lists approximately 76,000 clones; 93% were seen once. V shed 8 bases and J shed 4 bases, with 14 bases lying between them. Looked up from germline, CDR1 is LNHDA and CDR2 is SQIVND (reference sequence). The CDR3 length is 13 residues. Sample: CD4+ or CD8+ T cells sorted from blood, taken in a trial of the OX40 agonist ivuxolimab. The chain is built from TRBV19 and TRBJ1-2; D uncertain. This clonotype was obtained from an adult with an advanced solid tumor such as melanoma, head and neck, liver or kidney cancer. The CDR3 DNA follows: TGTGCCAGTGTGGCTCCCCTTCCCTATGGCTACACCTTC. Amino acids: CASVAPLPYGYTF.